This T cell receptor (beta chain) was sequenced for a study of blood T cell repertoires in COVID-19. Overall study context: Both acute and convalescent COVID-19 samples were obtained from the United States, Italy and Spain. T cells, B-cell-depleted T cells, or PBMCs supplied cDNA or gDNA.

TCRdb's copy holds only in-frame clones and misses some; the assay was immunoSEQ multiplex PCR. The table has some 170,000 clones, 80% to 90% seen once. The sequencing input was peripheral blood. The sequence was obtained from a woman in her 50s with acute or convalescent COVID-19.

In DNA form, the CDR3 reads TGTGCCAGCAGCAGTACAGGGACGGAGCAGTACTTC. It codes for CASSSTGTEQYF. The chain combines TRBV7-8 with TRBJ2-7; D is perhaps TRBD1 (6 bases). V gave up 5 bases and J gave up 7 bases, with 12 bases separating them. This CDR3 contains 12 residues. From germline, CDR1 is SGHVS and CDR2 FQNEAQ.